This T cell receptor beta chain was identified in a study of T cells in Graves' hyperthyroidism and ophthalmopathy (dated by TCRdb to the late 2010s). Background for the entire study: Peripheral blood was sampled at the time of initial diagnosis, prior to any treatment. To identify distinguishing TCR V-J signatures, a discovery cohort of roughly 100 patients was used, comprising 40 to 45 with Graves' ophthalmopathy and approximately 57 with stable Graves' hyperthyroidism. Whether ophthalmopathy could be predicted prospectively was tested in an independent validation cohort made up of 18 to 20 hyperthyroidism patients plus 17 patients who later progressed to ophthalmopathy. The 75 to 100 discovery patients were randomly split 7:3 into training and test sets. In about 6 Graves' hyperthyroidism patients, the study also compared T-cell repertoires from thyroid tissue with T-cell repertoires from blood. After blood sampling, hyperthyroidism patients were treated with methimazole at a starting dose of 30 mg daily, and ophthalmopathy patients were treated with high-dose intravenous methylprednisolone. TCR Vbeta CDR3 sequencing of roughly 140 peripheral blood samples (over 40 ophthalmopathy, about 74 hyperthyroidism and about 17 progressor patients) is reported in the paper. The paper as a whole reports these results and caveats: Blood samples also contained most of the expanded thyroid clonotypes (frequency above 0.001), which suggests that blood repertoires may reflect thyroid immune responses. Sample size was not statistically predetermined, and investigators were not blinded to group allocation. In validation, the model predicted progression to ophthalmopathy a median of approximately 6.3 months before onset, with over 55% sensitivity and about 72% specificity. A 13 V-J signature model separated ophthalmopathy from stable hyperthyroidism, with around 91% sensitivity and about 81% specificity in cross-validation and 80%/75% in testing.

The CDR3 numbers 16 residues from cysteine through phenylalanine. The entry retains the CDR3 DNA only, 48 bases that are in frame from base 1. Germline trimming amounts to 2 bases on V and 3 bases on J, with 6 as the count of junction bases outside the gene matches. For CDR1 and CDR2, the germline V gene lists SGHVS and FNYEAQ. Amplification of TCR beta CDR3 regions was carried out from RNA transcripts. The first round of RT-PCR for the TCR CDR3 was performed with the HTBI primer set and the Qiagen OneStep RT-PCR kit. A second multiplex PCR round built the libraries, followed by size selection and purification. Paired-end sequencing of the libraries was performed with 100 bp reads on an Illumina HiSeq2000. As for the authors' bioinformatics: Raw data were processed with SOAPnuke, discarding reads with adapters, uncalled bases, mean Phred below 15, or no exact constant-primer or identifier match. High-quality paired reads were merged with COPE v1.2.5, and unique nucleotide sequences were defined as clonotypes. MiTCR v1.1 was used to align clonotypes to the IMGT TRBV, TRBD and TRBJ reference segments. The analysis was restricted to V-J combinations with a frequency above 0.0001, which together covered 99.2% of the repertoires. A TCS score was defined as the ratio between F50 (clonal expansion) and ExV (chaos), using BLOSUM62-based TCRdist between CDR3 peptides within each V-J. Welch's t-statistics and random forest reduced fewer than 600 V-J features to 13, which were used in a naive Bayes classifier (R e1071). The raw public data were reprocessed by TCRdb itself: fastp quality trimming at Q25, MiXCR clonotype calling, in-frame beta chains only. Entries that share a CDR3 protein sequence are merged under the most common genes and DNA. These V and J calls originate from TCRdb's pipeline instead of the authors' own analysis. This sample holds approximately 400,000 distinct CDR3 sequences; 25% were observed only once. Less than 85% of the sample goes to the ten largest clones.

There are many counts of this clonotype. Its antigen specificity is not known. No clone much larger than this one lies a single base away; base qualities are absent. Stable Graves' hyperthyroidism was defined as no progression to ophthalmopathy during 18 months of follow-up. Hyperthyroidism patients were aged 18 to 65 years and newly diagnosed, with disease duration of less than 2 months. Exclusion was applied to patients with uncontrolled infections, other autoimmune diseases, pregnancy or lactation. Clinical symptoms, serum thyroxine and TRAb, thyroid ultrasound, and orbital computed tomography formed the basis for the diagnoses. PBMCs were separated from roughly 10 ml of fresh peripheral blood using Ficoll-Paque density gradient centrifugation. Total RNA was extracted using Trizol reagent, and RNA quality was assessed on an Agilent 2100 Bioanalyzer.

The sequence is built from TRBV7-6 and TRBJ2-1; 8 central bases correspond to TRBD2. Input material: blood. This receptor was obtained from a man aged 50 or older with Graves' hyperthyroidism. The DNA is TGTGCCAGCAGCTTATCCGGGACTAGAGTCTACAATGAGCAGTTCTTC. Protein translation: CASSLSGTRVYNEQFF.